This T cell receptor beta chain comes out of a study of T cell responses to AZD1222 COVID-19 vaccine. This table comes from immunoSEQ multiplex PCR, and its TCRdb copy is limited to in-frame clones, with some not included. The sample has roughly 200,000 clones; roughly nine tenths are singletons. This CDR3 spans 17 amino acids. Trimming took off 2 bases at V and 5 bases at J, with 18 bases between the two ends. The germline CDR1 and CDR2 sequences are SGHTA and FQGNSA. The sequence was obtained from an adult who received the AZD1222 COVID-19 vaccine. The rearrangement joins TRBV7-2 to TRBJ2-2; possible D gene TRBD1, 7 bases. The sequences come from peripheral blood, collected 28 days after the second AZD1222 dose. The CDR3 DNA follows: TGTGCCAGCAGCTTATTAGGCAGGGGGGCGGGTACCGGGGAGCTGTTTTTT. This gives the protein CASSLLGRGAGTGELFF.